This T cell receptor beta chain was profiled in a study of blood T cell repertoires in COVID-19. Across the study: The United States, Italy and Spain supplied acute and convalescent COVID-19 samples.

Those designated as exposed participants met a COVID-19 case within 2 weeks before study entry. The sample holds one count of this clone. Clones were sequenced by immunoSEQ multiplex PCR, and TCRdb holds only the in-frame ones, with some missing. The table lists 200,000 to 250,000 clones, around 87% of them singletons. This clonotype originated in a man aged 25-40 years who had been exposed to COVID-19. The sequenced sample consisted of PBMCs or T cells enriched from blood (not recorded which).

CDR3 sequence reads: CASSLDGAKNTEAFF. The CDR3 DNA reads as TGCGCCAGCAGCTTGGATGGGGCTAAGAACACTGAAGCTTTCTTT. This chain joins TRBV5-1 and TRBJ1-1, with a weak D call TRBD1 (5 bases). The V end lost 0 bases, the J end lost 1 base, and 10 bases lay between the germline ends. The germline V gene encodes CDR1 SGHRS and CDR2 YFSETQ. There are 15 residues in the CDR3.